These 21 T cell receptor beta chains share one sample of origin, sequenced in a study of cytomegalovirus exposure and HLA in healthy donors. The protocol was immunoSEQ multiplex PCR, while the TCRdb copy is restricted to in-frame clones and leaves out a portion. The sample holds 260,000 or so clones; approximately 87% are singletons and the top ten take about 3%. The sample consisted of PBMCs. The receptors come from a man aged 18-30 years in good health and CMV-seronegative.

The rearrangement joins TRBV7-8 to TRBJ2-1; 8 positions agree with TRBD2. From germline, CDR1 is SGHVS and CDR2 FQNEAQ. The CDR3 contains 17 residues. V lost 2 bases to trimming and J lost 3 bases; unmatched junction nucleotides: 9. Here the CDR3 reads CASSLRREAEIYNEQFF. The CDR3 region has the DNA TGTGCCAGCAGCTTACGGCGGGAGGCTGAAATCTACAATGAGCAGTTCTTC.

This chain joins TRBV7-9 and TRBJ1-2, with a weak D call TRBD1 (6 bases). CDR1 and CDR2 (germline): SEHNR, FQNEAQ (reference sequence). Deletions cut 6 bases from V and 4 bases from J, with 15 bases between. The CDR3 has 14 amino acids. CDR3 sequence (DNA): TGTGCCAGCAGTTCCGACAGGTTATTCTATGGCTACACCTTC. Residues: CASSSDRLFYGYTF.

V usage is TRBV7-2 and J usage is TRBJ2-7, with 14 bases aligning to TRBD2. This CDR3 is built from 17 residues. Germline trimming cut 5 bases from V and 2 bases from J; bases unmatched to any gene: 8. CDR1 SGHTA and CDR2 FQGNSA come from the germline V gene. As DNA, the CDR3 is TGTGCCAGCAGCCTCCGGACTAGCGGGAGGCGGACCTACGAGCAGTACTTC. The encoded protein is CASSLRTSGRRTYEQYF.

The chain is built from TRBV6-4 and TRBJ2-1; 13 bases are a match to TRBD2. CDR1 and CDR2 from the germline V gene are MRHNA and SNTAGT. The CDR3 has 15 amino acids. Losses at the gene ends were 6 bases for V and 7 bases for J; bases not matched to a gene: 6. The CDR3 sequence: CASSEGLAGQNEQFF. The CDR3 DNA sequence: TGTGCCAGCAGCGAGGGACTAGCGGGACAAAATGAGCAGTTCTTC.

The sample holds a few counts of this clone. The chain combines TRBV7-2 with TRBJ1-2; a possible D gene is TRBD1 (6 bases). Trimming shortened V by 0 bases and J by 8 bases, and 19 bases separated the two germline ends. Per the germline V gene, CDR1 is SGHTA and CDR2 is FQGNSA. The CDR3 is made up of 16 amino acids. The CDR3: CASSLAGLGAGTGYTF. In DNA, the CDR3 is TGTGCCAGCAGCTTAGCGGGGTTGGGGGCAGGGACGGGCTACACCTTC.

Only a few counts were recorded for this clone. The V call is TRBV2, the J call TRBJ1-4; D perhaps matches TRBD1 (5 bases). V was clipped by 8 bases and J by 3 bases, with 7 bases between them. This CDR3 spans 12 amino acids. Germline V gives CDR1 SNHLY, CDR2 FYNNEI. The DNA for the CDR3 is TGTGCCAGCCACAGGTCTAATGAAAAACTGTTTTTT. Encoded protein: CASHRSNEKLFF.

This clone appeared once. J is TRBJ1-3 and V is TRBV28; 7 bases map to TRBD1. The CDR3 totals 19 residues. CDR1 is MDHEN and CDR2 is SYDVKM in the germline V gene. The trim removed 2 bases at V and 6 bases at J, leaving 19 bases unmatched. In DNA form, the CDR3 reads TGTGCCAGCAGTTTACCTAGCCCTCGGAGGGGGCGAGTACTAAACACCATATATTTT. Translated, it gives CASSLPSPRRGRVLNTIYF.

The gene calls are TRBV2 and TRBJ1-4, with a weak D call TRBD1 (6 bases). CDR3 length: 13 residues. From germline, CDR1 is SNHLY and CDR2 FYNNEI. The V end lost 11 bases, the J end lost 2 bases, and 12 bases lay between the germline ends. CDR3 in amino acids: CASRRGTNEKLFF. The CDR3 bases are TGTGCCTCCCGCAGGGGTACTAATGAAAAACTGTTTTTT.

This clone showed up just a few times. The CDR3 protein is CASRPGQPGQPQHF. Written as DNA, the CDR3 is TGTGCCAGCAGGCCGGGACAGCCGGGTCAGCCCCAGCATTTT. The chain employs TRBV2 and TRBJ1-5; 7 bases agree with TRBD1. CDR3 length: 14 amino acids. The J segment lost 6 bases and the V segment lost 6 bases, leaving 8 bases of the junction unmatched. CDR1 and CDR2 from the germline V gene are SNHLY and FYNNEI.

The V and J genes are TRBV18 and TRBJ2-7, with D possibly TRBD1 on 6 matching bases. The CDR3 sequence is 13 residues long. Germline CDR1 reads KGHSH; CDR2 reads LQKENI. V was cut by 4 bases and J by 6 bases, with 13 bases left in between. CDR3 sequence reads: CASSLTAGVEQYF. CDR3 in DNA: TGTGCCAGCTCACTCACGGCAGGGGTCGAGCAGTACTTC. The full variable domain, rest sourced from reference TRBV18 and TRBJ2-7, is NAGVMQNPRHLVRRRGQEARLRCSPMKGHSHVYWYRQLPEEGLKFMVYLQKENIIDESGMPKERFSAEFPKEGPSILRIQQVVRGDSAAYFCASSLTAGVEQYFGPGTRLTVT.

This clone has more than one count but fewer than ten. The chain couples TRBV5-6 to TRBJ1-2; D ambiguous. The germline CDR1 and CDR2 sequences are SGHDT and YYEEEE. This CDR3 has 13 residues. Trimming removed 0 bases from V and 8 bases from J, with 11 bases in between. This CDR3 reads CASSLGRNGGYTF. The CDR3 coding sequence is TGTGCCAGCAGCTTGGGCCGAAACGGGGGCTACACCTTC.

The DNA of the CDR3 is TGTGCCAGCAGCTTATCGGTCGAACGCACCGGGGAGCTGTTTTTT. Translating gives CASSLSVERTGELFF. The rearrangement joins TRBV7-3 to TRBJ2-2; no firm D call. CDR1 and CDR2 (germline): SGHTA, FQGTGA. CDR3 length: 15 residues. Trimming removed 2 bases at V and 4 bases at J, with 11 bases between.

This chain connects TRBV2 to TRBJ2-3, with D perhaps matching TRBD1 (6 bases). CDR1 is SNHLY, CDR2 FYNNEI, per germline. With 4 bases removed from V and 1 base from J, the gap between germline ends came to 36 bases. This CDR3 region has 23 residues. CDR3 in amino acids: CASSVLLSVPGDPDKLGTDTQYF. The CDR3 nucleotides are TGTGCCAGCAGTGTTCTGCTTTCGGTTCCAGGGGACCCCGATAAACTCGGCACAGATACGCAGTATTTT.

CDR3: CASSLTALSSYEQYF. CDR3 bases: TGCGCCAGCAGCTTGACAGCCTTGAGCTCCTACGAGCAGTACTTC. V gene TRBV4-1 combines with J gene TRBJ2-7; D is perhaps TRBD1 (5 bases). CDR1 and CDR2 (germline): MGHRA, YSYEKL. V was trimmed by 5 bases and J by 0 bases, leaving 14 bases between them. The CDR3 is 15 amino acids.

The chain couples TRBV29-1 to TRBJ1-1, with TRBD1 matching 7 bases. The CDR3 contains 11 residues. Trimming removed 5 bases from V and 4 bases from J; junction bases left unmatched: 1. The germline gives CDR1 SQVTM, CDR2 ANQGSEA. The CDR3 sequence is CSVKGATEAFF. The CDR3, as DNA: TGCAGCGTTAAGGGGGCCACTGAAGCTTTCTTT. Full variable domain (rest looked up from reference TRBV29-1 and TRBJ1-1): SAVISQKPSRDICQRGTSLTIQCQVDSQVTMMFWYRQQPGQSLTLIATANQGSEATYESGFVIDKFPISRPNLTFSTLTVSNMSPEDSSIYLCSVKGATEAFFGQGTRLTVV.

With regard to this clone: The identical CDR3 is also encoded by other nucleotide sequences in the sample. The CDR3 coding sequence is TGTGCCAGCAGTGTCCAGTCCTATAATTCACCCCTCCACTTT. Residues: CASSVQSYNSPLHF. The chain is built from TRBV25-1 and TRBJ1-6; D remains unclear. There are 14 residues in the CDR3. The V gene's germline CDR1 is MGHDK and CDR2 SYGVNS. V was clipped by 4 bases and J by 1 base, with 5 bases between them.

The chain recombines TRBV4-1 with TRBJ1-5; possibly TRBD1 for D (6 bases). Per the germline V gene, CDR1 is MGHRA and CDR2 is YSYEKL. The CDR3 is made up of 14 amino acids. Between the trimmed V and J ends, which lost 2 bases and 8 bases, there was a span of 13 bases. The CDR3 nucleotides read TGCGCCAGCAGCCAACTCCTAAAGGGGGAGCCCCAGCATTTT. Translation gives CASSQLLKGEPQHF.

This rearrangement joins TRBV28 to TRBJ2-3; 7 bases agree with TRBD2. Germline CDR1 reads MDHEN; CDR2 reads SYDVKM. The CDR3 sequence is 15 residues long. Trimming at V came to 2 bases and at J to 2 bases, leaving 4 bases not matched to a gene. CDR3 DNA sequence: TGTGCCAGCAGTTTAGGCGGGAGCCTCACAGATACGCAGTATTTT. This gives the protein CASSLGGSLTDTQYF.

The rearrangement uses TRBV29-1 and TRBJ2-7; a possible D gene is TRBD2 (6 bases). This CDR3 comprises 17 residues. Germline CDR1 reads SQVTM; CDR2 reads ANQGSEA. V dropped 5 bases and J dropped 1 base, with 24 bases sitting between them. In DNA, the CDR3 is TGCAGCGTTTTCGCGAGGACCCGGGAGCCACTTTCCTACGAGCAGTACTTC. This codes for CSVFARTREPLSYEQYF.

The J gene is TRBJ2-5, the V gene TRBV6-1; tentative D call: TRBD1 (6 bases). Germline assignment: CDR1 MNHNS and CDR2 SASEGT. V was pared by 0 bases and J by 4 bases, with 9 bases between. CDR3 length: 14 residues. CDR3 sequence reads: CASSEATGTETQYF. CDR3 DNA: TGTGCCAGCAGTGAAGCTACAGGGACAGAGACCCAGTACTTC.

The chain is built from TRBV7-9 and TRBJ1-2; D is ambiguous. V shed 1 base and J shed 6 bases, with 9 bases lying between them. The germline V gene encodes CDR1 SEHNR and CDR2 FQNEAQ (reference sequence). The CDR3 loop spans 13 amino acids. The CDR3 here is CASSLDGPNGYTF. The DNA for the CDR3 is TGTGCCAGCAGCTTAGATGGGCCGAATGGCTACACCTTC.